The rows below give T cell receptor beta chains drawn from one sample of a study of blood T cell repertoires in COVID-19. Profiling relied on immunoSEQ multiplex PCR, and the TCRdb table lists in-frame clones only, not all of them. Of some 100,000 clones in the sample, 87% are singletons; the top ten hold roughly 8%. Material for sequencing was peripheral blood. These receptors originate from a human donor in a cohort sampled during active COVID-19. CDR3s include the opening cysteine and the closing phenylalanine or tryptophan. Each record gives: clone size, J gene, D gene, V gene, CDR3 protein, CDR3 DNA. The D gene is left open where the match is weak. The listing skips clone size in some rows; elsewhere it reads once, few, many or a size class.

abundance: .
j_gene: TRBJ2-5
d_gene: TRBD2
v_gene: TRBV3-1/TRBV3-2
CDR3aa: CASSQDLAGSRETQYF
CDR3nt: TGTGCCAGCAGCCAAGATCTAGCGGGATCTAGGGAGACCCAGTACTTC

abundance: .
j_gene: TRBJ2-5
d_gene: .
v_gene: TRBV11-3
CDR3aa: CASSSGTGSRETQYF
CDR3nt: TGTGCCAGCAGCTCAGGGACTGGCTCAAGGGAGACCCAGTACTTC

abundance: .
j_gene: TRBJ1-1
d_gene: TRBD1
v_gene: TRBV5-1
CDR3aa: CASTKTFRQGTMNTEAFF
CDR3nt: TGCGCCAGCACAAAAACCTTTCGACAGGGAACAATGAACACTGAAGCTTTCTTT

abundance: .
j_gene: TRBJ1-1
d_gene: TRBD1
v_gene: TRBV2
CDR3aa: CASSDLGQGRRAEAFF
CDR3nt: TGTGCCAGCAGTGATTTGGGACAGGGTAGGCGGGCTGAAGCTTTCTTT

abundance: .
j_gene: TRBJ1-4
d_gene: TRBD1
v_gene: TRBV10-1
CDR3aa: CASSEYGQGNEKLFF
CDR3nt: TGCGCCAGCAGTGAGTACGGACAGGGGAATGAAAAACTGTTTTTT

abundance: few
j_gene: TRBJ2-2
d_gene: TRBD1
v_gene: TRBV19
CDR3aa: CASTQGADTGELFF
CDR3nt: TGTGCCAGTACCCAGGGGGCGGACACCGGGGAGCTGTTTTTT

abundance: .
j_gene: TRBJ2-2
d_gene: .
v_gene: TRBV2
CDR3aa: CASREGGVNTGELFF
CDR3nt: TGTGCCAGCAGGGAGGGTGGCGTGAACACCGGGGAGCTGTTTTTT

abundance: .
j_gene: TRBJ1-5
d_gene: TRBD1
v_gene: TRBV18
CDR3aa: CASSPGDRARGQPQHF
CDR3nt: TGTGCCAGCTCTCCGGGGGACAGGGCGCGGGGGCAGCCCCAGCATTTT

abundance: once
j_gene: TRBJ1-5
d_gene: .
v_gene: TRBV6-5
CDR3aa: CASSTTAGRSQPQHF
CDR3nt: TGTGCCAGCAGTACCACGGCCGGGAGGAGTCAGCCCCAGCATTTT

abundance: .
j_gene: TRBJ2-3
d_gene: .
v_gene: TRBV6-5
CDR3aa: CASIEIRDTQYF
CDR3nt: TGTGCCAGCATCGAGATCCGCGATACGCAGTATTTT

abundance: .
j_gene: TRBJ1-2
d_gene: TRBD1
v_gene: TRBV7-2
CDR3aa: CASTWGRGQAGYTF
CDR3nt: TGTGCCAGCACCTGGGGAAGGGGGCAGGCTGGCTACACCTTC

abundance: .
j_gene: TRBJ2-1
d_gene: TRBD2
v_gene: TRBV11-3
CDR3aa: CASSLGLAGRGEQFF
CDR3nt: TGTGCCAGCAGCTTAGGACTAGCGGGAAGGGGTGAGCAGTTCTTC

abundance: .
j_gene: TRBJ2-3
d_gene: .
v_gene: TRBV6-6
CDR3aa: CASSSTSTGYTDTQYF
CDR3nt: TGTGCCAGCAGTTCCACGTCGACAGGATACACAGATACGCAGTATTTT

abundance: .
j_gene: TRBJ1-1
d_gene: .
v_gene: TRBV28
CDR3aa: CASSPGGYTEAFF
CDR3nt: TGTGCCAGCAGCCCCGGGGGTTACACTGAAGCTTTCTTT